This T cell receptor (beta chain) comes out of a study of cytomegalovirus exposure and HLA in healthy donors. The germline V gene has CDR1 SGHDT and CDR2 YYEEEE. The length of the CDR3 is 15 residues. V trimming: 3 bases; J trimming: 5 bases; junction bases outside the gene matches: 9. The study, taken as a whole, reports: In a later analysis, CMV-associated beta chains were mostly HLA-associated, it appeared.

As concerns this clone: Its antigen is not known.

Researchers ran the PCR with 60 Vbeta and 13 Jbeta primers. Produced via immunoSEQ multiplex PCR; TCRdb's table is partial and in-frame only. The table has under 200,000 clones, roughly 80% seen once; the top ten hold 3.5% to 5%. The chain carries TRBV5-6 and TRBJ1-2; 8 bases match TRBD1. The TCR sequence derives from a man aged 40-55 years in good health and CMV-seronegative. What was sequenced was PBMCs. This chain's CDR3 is CASSWGRRGPYGYTF. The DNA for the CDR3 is TGTGCCAGCAGCTGGGGGCGCAGGGGGCCTTATGGCTACACCTTC.